Listed below are T cell receptor beta chains from one sample, sequenced in a study of siplizumab effects on memory and regulatory T cells. Data came from immunoSEQ multiplex PCR; TCRdb stores just in-frame clones and leaves some out. Of just over 60,000 clones in the sample, 65% to 80% are singletons; the top ten hold about 0.42%. Sequenced: memory CD4+ T cells sorted from blood. These receptors came from a human donor in good health. CDR3s include the opening cysteine and the closing phenylalanine or tryptophan. The order of the fields is clone size, D gene, J gene, V gene, CDR3 DNA, CDR3 protein. The D gene is left open where the match is weak. Part of the rows lack a size; the others show once, few, many or a class for expanded clones.

size: NA; D: TRBD1; J: TRBJ2-7; V: TRBV5-1; DNA: TGCGCCAGCAGCTTGTTAGGGGGGACAGGCAACGAGCAGTACTTC; CDR3: CASSLLGGTGNEQYF
size: once; D: NA; J: TRBJ1-2; V: TRBV19; DNA: TGTGCCAAGGGGGTCCGAAAAGCGGGGGCCAACTATGGCTACACCTTC; CDR3: CAKGVRKAGANYGYTF
size: few; D: TRBD2; J: TRBJ2-1; V: TRBV7-9; DNA: TGTGCCAGCAGCCGACCAGAGGGGGTCGGGGGGGAATGGCAGTTCTTC; CDR3: CASSRPEGVGGEWQFF
size: NA; D: TRBD1; J: TRBJ2-1; V: TRBV11-1; DNA: TGTGCCAGCAGGAAGGACAGGGCTAACAATGAGCAGTTCTTC; CDR3: CASRKDRANNEQFF
size: NA; D: NA; J: TRBJ2-3; V: TRBV28; DNA: TGTGCCACCGGTCCGGGGGGCCTCCCCACAGATACGCAGTATTTT; CDR3: CATGPGGLPTDTQYF
size: NA; D: TRBD2; J: TRBJ2-2; V: TRBV15; DNA: TGTGCCACCCAAACGGGGGGGCGCACCGGGGAGCTGTTTTTT; CDR3: CATQTGGRTGELFF
size: few; D: TRBD1; J: TRBJ1-3; V: TRBV7-2; DNA: TGTGCCAGCAGCTCGGGACAGATCTCTGGAAACACCATATATTTT; CDR3: CASSSGQISGNTIYF
size: NA; D: NA; J: TRBJ1-1; V: TRBV7-3; DNA: TGTGCCAGCAGCTTACAAATGAACACTGAAGCTTTCTTT; CDR3: CASSLQMNTEAFF
size: NA; D: TRBD2; J: TRBJ2-3; V: TRBV6-5; DNA: TGTGCCAGCAGTCGACTAGCGGGGGTGACAGATACGCAGTATTTT; CDR3: CASSRLAGVTDTQYF
size: NA; D: NA; J: TRBJ2-5; V: TRBV30; DNA: TGTGCCTGGAATAAGGGGCGGCAAGAGACCCAGTACTTC; CDR3: CAWNKGRQETQYF
size: NA; D: NA; J: TRBJ2-2; V: TRBV5-1; DNA: TGCGCCAGCAGCTTATCAGGCCTGAGGAACACCGGGGAGCTGTTTTTT; CDR3: CASSLSGLRNTGELFF
size: NA; D: NA; J: TRBJ2-7; V: TRBV15; DNA: TGTGCCACCAGCAGAGATCAAGCCCTTCCCGACGAGCAGTACTTC; CDR3: CATSRDQALPDEQYF
size: NA; D: NA; J: TRBJ1-5; V: TRBV27; DNA: TGTGCCAGCCATACAAGGGGCAGGGTTAACAATCAGCCCCAGCATTTT; CDR3: CASHTRGRVNNQPQHF
size: few; D: NA; J: TRBJ1-1; V: TRBV2; DNA: TGTGCCAGCATAGGACAGCGGAACACTGAAGCTTTCTTT; CDR3: CASIGQRNTEAFF
size: NA; D: NA; J: TRBJ1-3; V: TRBV9; DNA: TGTGCCAGCAGCGGCTCCGGGCGCAGCTCTGGAAACACCATATATTTT; CDR3: CASSGSGRSSGNTIYF
size: once; D: NA; J: TRBJ1-2; V: TRBV6-1; DNA: TGTGCCAGCAGTGAAGTCGACAGACGGGGCTACACCTTC; CDR3: CASSEVDRRGYTF
size: NA; D: TRBD1; J: TRBJ1-1; V: TRBV7-3; DNA: TGTGCCAGCAGCTTAAGAGAGAAGGGACAGGGTCTGAACACTGAAGCTTTCTTT; CDR3: CASSLREKGQGLNTEAFF
size: NA; D: TRBD2; J: TRBJ2-1; V: TRBV7-3; DNA: TGTGCCAGCAGCCTAACTAGCGGGGGGTTTAATGAGCAGTTCTTC; CDR3: CASSLTSGGFNEQFF
size: NA; D: NA; J: TRBJ2-1; V: TRBV25-1; DNA: TGTGCCAGCAGTGTGCCCCCAGCAGGGAGATTTAACAATGAGCAGTTCTTC; CDR3: CASSVPPAGRFNNEQFF
size: few; D: NA; J: TRBJ1-1; V: TRBV7-9; DNA: TGTGCCAGCAGCTCCCGCCGGCGGGGGAACACTGAAGCTTTCTTT; CDR3: CASSSRRRGNTEAFF
size: NA; D: NA; J: TRBJ1-1; V: TRBV6-1; DNA: TGTGCCAGCAGTGAATGGGTAGCTTTCTTT; CDR3: CASSEWVAFF
size: NA; D: NA; J: TRBJ2-1; V: TRBV7-2; DNA: TGTGCCAGCAGCTTAGTAGCCCGACTAAGCTACAATGAGCAGTTCTTC; CDR3: CASSLVARLSYNEQFF
size: NA; D: NA; J: TRBJ1-5; V: TRBV27; DNA: TGTGCCAGCAGTCCCGAACAGGGCGTTCCAAATCAGCCCCAGCATTTT; CDR3: CASSPEQGVPNQPQHF
size: NA; D: TRBD1; J: TRBJ2-2; V: TRBV7-9; DNA: TGTGCCAGCAGCTCTTCCGACAGGGGGGACACCGGGGAGCTGTTTTTT; CDR3: CASSSSDRGDTGELFF
size: few; D: TRBD1; J: TRBJ1-3; V: TRBV5-4; DNA: TGTGCCAGCAGCAAACTCGGGACAGACTTCTCTGGAAACACCATATATTTT; CDR3: CASSKLGTDFSGNTIYF
size: few; D: TRBD1; J: TRBJ1-5; V: TRBV28; DNA: TGTGCCAGCAGTTTATTCTACTCGGGTGGGTTAGTGGGACAGGGTAATCAGCCCCAGCATTTT; CDR3: CASSLFYSGGLVGQGNQPQHF
size: NA; D: NA; J: TRBJ2-3; V: TRBV29-1; DNA: TGCAGCGCCCTAGGTCGCGGGCAGGGCAGCACAGATACGCAGTATTTT; CDR3: CSALGRGQGSTDTQYF
size: NA; D: NA; J: TRBJ1-5; V: TRBV4-3; DNA: TGCGCCAGCAGCCAAGAAATAACAGGGAATCAGCCCCAGCATTTT; CDR3: CASSQEITGNQPQHF
size: NA; D: NA; J: TRBJ1-2; V: TRBV5-5; DNA: TGTGCCAGCAGCTTGGGGCCCACTCCGAGTTTGGGTGGCTACACCTTC; CDR3: CASSLGPTPSLGGYTF
size: NA; D: NA; J: TRBJ2-3; V: TRBV7-9; DNA: TGTGCCAGCACCCCGAACACAGATACGCAGTATTTT; CDR3: CASTPNTDTQYF
size: NA; D: TRBD1; J: TRBJ1-1; V: TRBV5-4; DNA: TGTGCCAGCAGCAAGGGGACAGGGATGAACACTGAAGCTTTCTTT; CDR3: CASSKGTGMNTEAFF
size: NA; D: NA; J: TRBJ1-5; V: TRBV7-2; DNA: TGTGCCAGCAGCTCTACGAATCAGCCCCAGCATTTT; CDR3: CASSSTNQPQHF
size: few; D: TRBD1; J: TRBJ1-3; V: TRBV2; DNA: TGTGCCAGCAGCCAACAGGGGGAGTCTGGAAACACCATATATTTT; CDR3: CASSQQGESGNTIYF
size: NA; D: TRBD1; J: TRBJ2-7; V: TRBV5-6; DNA: TGTGCCAGCAACCTCGGACAGGGGGGCCACGAGCAGTACTTC; CDR3: CASNLGQGGHEQYF
size: NA; D: NA; J: TRBJ2-7; V: TRBV5-1; DNA: TGCGCCAGCAGGGAGGAATATCCTCCCTACGAGCAGTACTTC; CDR3: CASREEYPPYEQYF
size: NA; D: NA; J: TRBJ1-1; V: TRBV5-1; DNA: TGCGCCAGCAGCTTGGAGGGGGGAACTGAAGCTTTCTTT; CDR3: CASSLEGGTEAFF
size: NA; D: TRBD1; J: TRBJ2-7; V: TRBV5-6; DNA: TGTGCCAGCAGCTTCCTCCAGGGGGACACCTTAAAGCAGTACTTC; CDR3: CASSFLQGDTLKQYF
size: NA; D: NA; J: TRBJ1-5; V: TRBV27; DNA: TGTGCCAGCAGTTTTTTGGACAGAGTCAATCAGCCCCAGCATTTT; CDR3: CASSFLDRVNQPQHF
size: NA; D: NA; J: TRBJ2-3; V: TRBV6-5; DNA: TGTGCCAGCAAAACTAGTGCTAGCACAGATACGCAGTATTTT; CDR3: CASKTSASTDTQYF
size: NA; D: NA; J: TRBJ1-2; V: TRBV27; DNA: TGTGCCAGCAGTTTATACAGGGACTATGGCTACACCTTC; CDR3: CASSLYRDYGYTF
size: NA; D: TRBD1; J: TRBJ2-6; V: TRBV7-3; DNA: TGTGCCAGCAGTACCTTCCGGGACAGGCCCGAGTCTGGGGCCAACGTCCTGACTTTC; CDR3: CASSTFRDRPESGANVLTF
size: NA; D: TRBD1; J: TRBJ2-7; V: TRBV30; DNA: TGTGCCTGGAGACGACCGGGACAGGGTACCGAGCAGTACTTC; CDR3: CAWRRPGQGTEQYF
size: NA; D: NA; J: TRBJ2-2; V: TRBV7-2; DNA: TGTGCCAGCAGCACAAACGGACAGACGGCCGGGGAGCTGTTTTTT; CDR3: CASSTNGQTAGELFF
size: few; D: TRBD1; J: TRBJ2-1; V: TRBV5-4; DNA: TGTGCCAGCGGATTAGACAGGGGTTCCTACAATGAGCAGTTCTTC; CDR3: CASGLDRGSYNEQFF
size: few; D: NA; J: TRBJ2-1; V: TRBV19; DNA: TGTGCCAGTAGTAAGCGGATGTTTGACCAACTAGTATACAATGAGCAGTTCTTC; CDR3: CASSKRMFDQLVYNEQFF
size: NA; D: NA; J: TRBJ2-1; V: TRBV9; DNA: TGTGCCAGCAGCGTAGAGGGCAGCGGCTCCTACAATGAGCAGTTCTTC; CDR3: CASSVEGSGSYNEQFF
size: few; D: NA; J: TRBJ1-2; V: TRBV19; DNA: TGTGCCAGTAGTATCCAGGACAATAGGAATGGCTACACCTTC; CDR3: CASSIQDNRNGYTF